This T cell receptor beta chain originates from a study of beta chain features in type 1 diabetes. Overall study findings and caveats: Any HLA type influence on TCRB rearrangement was left unresolved here.

Germline CDR1 is SGHRS and CDR2 is YFSETQ. The CDR3 has 16 residues. The trim removed 4 bases at V and 6 bases at J, leaving 13 bases unmatched. A word on this clone: Its target is not known.

Expressed TCRB transcripts were sequenced because the entire RNA isolate underwent reverse transcription. Profiling relied on immunoSEQ multiplex PCR, and the TCRdb table lists in-frame clones only, not all of them. The data show fewer than 250,000 clones, over 12% seen once. Every donor provided one heparinised blood draw, which averaged approximately 120 mL. Naive, central memory, regulatory and stem cell-like memory cells within the CD4+ compartment were sorted using CD45RO/CCR7/CD25/CD127/CD95/CD27. Purity of each sorted population was above 98%. Input material: naive CD4+ T cells from blood. The genes are TRBV5-1 and TRBJ2-7, with 10 bases that match TRBD1. The sequence was obtained from a woman aged 40-49 years in good health. CDR3 in DNA: TGCGCCAGCAGCAAGATGACAGGGGGCGTAAGATCCGAGCAGTACTTC. It specifies CASSKMTGGVRSEQYF.